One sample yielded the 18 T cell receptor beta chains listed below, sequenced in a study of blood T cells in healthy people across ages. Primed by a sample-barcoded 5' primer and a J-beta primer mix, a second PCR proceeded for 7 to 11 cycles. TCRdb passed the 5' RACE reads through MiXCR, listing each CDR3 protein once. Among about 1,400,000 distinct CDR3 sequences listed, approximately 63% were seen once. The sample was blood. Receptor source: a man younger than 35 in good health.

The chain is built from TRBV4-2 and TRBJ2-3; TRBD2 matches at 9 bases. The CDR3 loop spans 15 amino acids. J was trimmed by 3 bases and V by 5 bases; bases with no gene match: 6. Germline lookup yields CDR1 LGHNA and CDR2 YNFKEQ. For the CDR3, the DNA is TGTGCCAGCAGCATGAGACTAGCGGCTACAGATACGCAGTATTTT. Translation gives CASSMRLAATDTQYF.

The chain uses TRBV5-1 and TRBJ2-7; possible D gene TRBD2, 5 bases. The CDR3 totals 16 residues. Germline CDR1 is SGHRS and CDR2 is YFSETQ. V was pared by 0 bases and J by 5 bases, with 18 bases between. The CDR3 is CASSLVFRAEVHEQYF. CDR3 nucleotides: TGCGCCAGCAGCTTGGTTTTCCGAGCGGAGGTCCACGAGCAGTACTTC.

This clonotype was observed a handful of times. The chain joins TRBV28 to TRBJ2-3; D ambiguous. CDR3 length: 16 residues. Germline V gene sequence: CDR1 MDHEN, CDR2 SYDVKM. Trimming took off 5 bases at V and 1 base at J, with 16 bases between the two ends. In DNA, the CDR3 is TGTGCCAGCAGTACGTCCGGCTCAGGAGGCACAGATACGCAGTATTTT. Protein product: CASSTSGSGGTDTQYF.

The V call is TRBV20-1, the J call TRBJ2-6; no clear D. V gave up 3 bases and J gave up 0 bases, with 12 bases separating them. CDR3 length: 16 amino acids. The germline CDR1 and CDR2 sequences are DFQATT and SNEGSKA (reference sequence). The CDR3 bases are TGCAGTGCTAGTGCTAGGTGGGGCTCTGGGGCCAACGTCCTGACTTTC. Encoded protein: CSASARWGSGANVLTF.

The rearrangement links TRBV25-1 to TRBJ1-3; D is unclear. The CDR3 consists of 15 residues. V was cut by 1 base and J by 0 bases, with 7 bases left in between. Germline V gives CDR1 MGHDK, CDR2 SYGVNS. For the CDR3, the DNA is TGTGCCAGCAGTGAATCCGAGTACTCTGGAAACACCATATATTTT. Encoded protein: CASSESEYSGNTIYF.

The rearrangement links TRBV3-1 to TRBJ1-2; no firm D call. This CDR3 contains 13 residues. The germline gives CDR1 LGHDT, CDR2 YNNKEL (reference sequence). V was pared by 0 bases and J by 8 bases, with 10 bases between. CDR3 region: CASSQDQLGGYTF. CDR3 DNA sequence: TGTGCCAGCAGCCAAGACCAGCTGGGGGGCTACACCTTC.

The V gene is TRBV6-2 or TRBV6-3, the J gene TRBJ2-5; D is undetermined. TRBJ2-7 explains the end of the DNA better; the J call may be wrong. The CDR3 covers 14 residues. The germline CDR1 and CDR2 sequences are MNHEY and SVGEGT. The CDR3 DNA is TGTGCCAGCAGCCGCCACGCCGCTCCCTACGAGCAGTACTTC. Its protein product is CASSRHAAPYEQYF.

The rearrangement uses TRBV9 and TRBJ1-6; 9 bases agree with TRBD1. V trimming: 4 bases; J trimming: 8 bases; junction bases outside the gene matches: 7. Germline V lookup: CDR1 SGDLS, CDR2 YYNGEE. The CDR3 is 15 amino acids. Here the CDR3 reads CASSPTGGSHSPLHF. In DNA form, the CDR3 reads TGTGCCAGCAGCCCCACAGGGGGCTCTCATTCACCCCTCCACTTT.

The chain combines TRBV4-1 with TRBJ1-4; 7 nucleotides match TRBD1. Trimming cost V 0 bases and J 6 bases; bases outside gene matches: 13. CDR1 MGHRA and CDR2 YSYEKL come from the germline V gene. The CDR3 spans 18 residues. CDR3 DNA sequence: TGCGCCAGCAGCCAAGAAGAGTGGACGGGAACAGGGGATGAAAAACTGTTTTTT. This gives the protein CASSQEEWTGTGDEKLFF.

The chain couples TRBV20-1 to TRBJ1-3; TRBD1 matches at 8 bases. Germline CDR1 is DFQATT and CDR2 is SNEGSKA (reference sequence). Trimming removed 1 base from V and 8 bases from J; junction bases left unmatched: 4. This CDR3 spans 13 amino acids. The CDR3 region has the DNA TGCAGTGCTAGAGGGACAGGGTTAGACACCATATATTTT. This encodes CSARGTGLDTIYF.

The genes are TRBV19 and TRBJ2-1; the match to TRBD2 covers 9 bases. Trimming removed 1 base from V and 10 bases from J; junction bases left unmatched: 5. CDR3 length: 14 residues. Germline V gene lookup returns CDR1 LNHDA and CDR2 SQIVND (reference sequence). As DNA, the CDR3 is TGTGCCAGTAGTATAGGCGCGGGGGGGCTCGAGCAGTTCTTC. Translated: CASSIGAGGLEQFF. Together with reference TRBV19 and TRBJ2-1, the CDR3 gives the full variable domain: DGGITQSPKYLFRKEGQNVTLSCEQNLNHDAMYWYRQDPGQGLRLIYYSQIVNDFQKGDIAEGYSVSREKKESFPLTVTSAQKNPTAFYLCASSIGAGGLEQFFGPGTRLTVL.

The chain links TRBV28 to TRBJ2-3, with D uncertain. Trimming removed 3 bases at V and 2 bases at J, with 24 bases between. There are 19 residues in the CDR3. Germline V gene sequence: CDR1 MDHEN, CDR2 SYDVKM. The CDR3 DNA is TGTGCCAGCAGTTTCCCGCTTTTGATTCACCAACCCTTCACAGATACGCAGTATTTT. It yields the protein CASSFPLLIHQPFTDTQYF.

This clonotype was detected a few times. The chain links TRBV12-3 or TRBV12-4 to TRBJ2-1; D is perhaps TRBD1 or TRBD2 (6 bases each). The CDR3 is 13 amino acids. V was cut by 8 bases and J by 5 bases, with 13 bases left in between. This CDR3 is CASSTRGDNEQFF. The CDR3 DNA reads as TGTGCCAGCTCCACTAGGGGGGACAATGAGCAGTTCTTC.

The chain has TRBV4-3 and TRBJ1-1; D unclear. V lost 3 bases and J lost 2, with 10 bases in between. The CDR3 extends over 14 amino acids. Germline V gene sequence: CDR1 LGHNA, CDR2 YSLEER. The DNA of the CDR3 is TGCGCCAGCAGCCACTTTTCAGGAAACACTGAAGCTTTCTTT. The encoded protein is CASSHFSGNTEAFF.

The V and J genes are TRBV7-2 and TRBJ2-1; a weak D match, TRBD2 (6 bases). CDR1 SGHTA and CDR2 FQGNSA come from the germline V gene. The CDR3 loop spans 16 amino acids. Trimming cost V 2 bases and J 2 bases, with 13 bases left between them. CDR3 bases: TGTGCCAGCAGCTTATCGGTGGGAGGTCCCTACAATGAGCAGTTCTTC. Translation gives CASSLSVGGPYNEQFF.

CDR3 bases: TGTGCCAGCAGCGTCACTCCCCTAGTTGCAACTAATGAAAAACTGTTTTTT. Protein sequence: CASSVTPLVATNEKLFF. The V call is TRBV4-2, the J call TRBJ1-4; D gene ambiguous. The V end was cut by 5 bases, the J end by 0 bases, with 16 bases between. The CDR3 sequence is 17 residues long. Germline V gene lookup returns CDR1 LGHNA and CDR2 YNFKEQ.

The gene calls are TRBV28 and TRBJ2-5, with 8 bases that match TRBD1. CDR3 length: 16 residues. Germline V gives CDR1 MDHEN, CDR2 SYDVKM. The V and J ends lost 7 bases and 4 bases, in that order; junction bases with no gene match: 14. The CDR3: CASTFYQGAVRETQYF. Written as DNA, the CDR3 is TGTGCCAGCACTTTTTACCAGGGGGCGGTTCGAGAGACCCAGTACTTC.

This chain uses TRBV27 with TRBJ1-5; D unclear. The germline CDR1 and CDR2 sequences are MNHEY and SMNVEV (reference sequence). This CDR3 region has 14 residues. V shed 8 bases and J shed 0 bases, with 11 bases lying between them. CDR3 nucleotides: TGTGCCAGCCGACCAGTTTATAGCAATCAGCCCCAGCATTTT. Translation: CASRPVYSNQPQHF.